This TCR beta chain was profiled in a study of T cells in Graves' hyperthyroidism and ophthalmopathy. Study summary: At initial diagnosis, before any treatment had begun, peripheral blood was obtained.

J was trimmed by 1 base and V by 4 bases; bases with no gene match: 8. The CDR3 extends over 16 amino acids. General study results and limits: Most clonotypes expanded in the thyroid (above 0.001) were also present in blood.

RNA transcripts yielded amplified TCR beta CDR3 regions. The HTBI primer set served for first-round RT-PCR of the TCR CDR3. TCRdb re-called the multiplex PCR reads through MiXCR, storing one row per CDR3 protein. Among about 480,000 distinct CDR3 sequences listed, approximately 25% were seen once. In the case of this clonotype: Its target is unknown.

The source of this sequence is a woman under 40 with Graves' ophthalmopathy. The V gene is TRBV12-3 or TRBV12-4, the J gene TRBJ2-7; TRBD1 matches 9 bases. Sequenced sample: blood. This CDR3 is CASSSSGTGRSYEQYF. As DNA, the CDR3 is TGTGCCAGCAGTTCCTCAGGGACAGGGAGGTCCTACGAGCAGTACTTC.